The 24 T cell receptor beta chains in this list originate from one sample, sequenced in a study of blood T cell repertoires in COVID-19. This table comes from immunoSEQ multiplex PCR, and its TCRdb copy is limited to in-frame clones, with some not included. Among under 200,000 clones listed, 75% to 90% were seen once. Sample: PBMCs or T cells enriched from blood (not recorded which). Receptor source: a woman aged 18-35 years who had recovered from COVID-19.

The V call is TRBV11-2, the J call TRBJ2-5; a weak D match, TRBD2 (6 bases). V lost 8 bases and J lost 0, with 10 bases in between. This CDR3 contains 13 residues. Looked up from germline, CDR1 is SGHAT and CDR2 is FQNNGV. CDR3 protein: CASAGPYQETQYF. CDR3 nucleotides: TGTGCCAGCGCGGGACCGTACCAAGAGACCCAGTACTTC.

J is TRBJ2-1 and V is TRBV27; 7 bases line up with TRBD2. The V gene end was trimmed by 2 bases and the J gene end by 2 bases; junction bases not matched to a gene: 6. The germline V gene encodes CDR1 MNHEY and CDR2 SMNVEV (reference sequence). This CDR3 has 16 residues. CDR3 amino acids: CASSLRGEFTYNEQFF. CDR3 in DNA: TGTGCCAGCAGTTTACGGGGGGAGTTTACCTACAATGAGCAGTTCTTC.

This sequence joins TRBV7-9 and TRBJ2-2; 14 bases map to TRBD2. The CDR3 has 17 amino acids. The germline gives CDR1 SEHNR, CDR2 FQNEAQ (reference sequence). The ends lost 4 bases at V and 5 bases at J; junction bases unmatched: 6. The CDR3 is CASSSGLAGGRTGELFF. The CDR3 nucleotides read TGTGCCAGCAGCTCTGGACTAGCGGGAGGAAGAACCGGGGAGCTGTTTTTT. Based on the CDR3 plus reference TRBV7-9 and TRBJ2-2, the full variable domain is DTGVSQNPRHKITKRGQNVTFRCDPISEHNRLYWYRQTLGQGPEFLTYFQNEAQLEKSRLLSDRFSAERPKGSFSTLEIQRTEQGDSAMYLCASSSGLAGGRTGELFFGEGSRLTVL.

This clone was detected only once. The chain recombines TRBV6-5 with TRBJ2-7; 7 bases map to TRBD1. In germline, CDR1 is MNHEY, CDR2 SVGAGI. This CDR3 contains 13 residues. The junction had 6 bases not matched to a gene; V was cut back by 8 bases and J by 2 bases. The CDR3: CASGRDRTYEQYF. CDR3 nucleotides: TGTGCCAGCGGCCGGGACAGAACCTACGAGCAGTACTTC.

CDR3 residues: CASSSLSGPTYEQYF. The CDR3 DNA reads as TGTGCCAGCAGCTCACTTAGCGGGCCTACCTACGAGCAGTACTTC. The chain couples TRBV11-2 to TRBJ2-7; 7 bases line up with TRBD2. There are 15 residues in the CDR3. V shed 4 bases and J 2 bases; nucleotides not matched to a gene: 8. The germline V gene encodes CDR1 SGHAT and CDR2 FQNNGV.

This sequence joins TRBV30 and TRBJ2-7; TRBD2 might be the D (7 bases). Per germline, CDR1 GTSNPN and CDR2 SVGIG (reference sequence). The V end lost 6 bases, the J end lost 5 bases, and 20 bases lay between the germline ends. This CDR3 region has 14 residues. The CDR3 loop reads CACSGVQRDNEQYF. Here the CDR3 DNA reads TGTGCCTGCTCCGGCGTCCAGCGGGACAACGAGCAGTACTTC.

This clone was seen only once. The chain uses TRBV9 and TRBJ2-7; D is possibly TRBD1 (5 bases). Trimming cost V 3 bases and J 6 bases, with 13 bases left between them. The V gene's germline CDR1 is SGDLS and CDR2 YYNGEE. CDR3 length: 13 amino acids. CDR3 sequence reads: CASSAYPDTEQYF. In nucleotides, the CDR3 is TGTGCCAGCAGCGCCTACCCGGACACCGAGCAGTACTTC.

The chain uses TRBV5-6 and TRBJ1-4; weak D call: TRBD1 (6 bases). CDR1 is SGHDT and CDR2 is YYEEEE in the germline V gene. The CDR3 has 14 residues. Trimming pared 1 base from V and 4 bases from J, leaving 8 bases between. Here the CDR3 DNA reads TGTGCCAGCAGCTTGACAGGGTATAATGAAAAACTGTTTTTT. It codes for CASSLTGYNEKLFF. Full variable domain (outside the CDR3, taken from reference TRBV5-6 and TRBJ1-4): DAGVTQSPTHLIKTRGQQVTLRCSPKSGHDTVSWYQQALGQGPQFIFQYYEEEERQRGNFPDRFSGHQFPNYSSELNVNALLLGDSALYLCASSLTGYNEKLFFGSGTQLSVL.

This rearrangement joins TRBV6-2 or TRBV6-3 to TRBJ2-5; 13 bases map to TRBD2. This CDR3 is built from 16 residues. Losses at the gene ends were 5 bases for V and 5 bases for J; bases not matched to a gene: 8. CDR1 MNHEY and CDR2 SVGEGT come from the germline V gene. The CDR3 nucleotides read TGTGCCAGCAGTCAAACTCGGACTAGCGGGAGTGAGACCCAGTACTTC. Protein: CASSQTRTSGSETQYF.

V gene TRBV7-8 combines with J gene TRBJ2-1; TRBD2 aligns across 7 bases. Germline lookup yields CDR1 SGHVS and CDR2 FQNEAQ. The CDR3 is 15 residues long. Unmatched junction bases numbered 13, after V lost 6 bases and J lost 8 bases. The CDR3 sequence: CASSPRGRAIHEQFF. The CDR3 coding sequence is TGTGCCAGCAGTCCTCGAGGGAGGGCCATTCATGAGCAGTTCTTC.

The V call is TRBV27, the J call TRBJ2-7, with 7 bases fitting TRBD2. The germline gives CDR1 MNHEY, CDR2 SMNVEV (reference sequence). V was pared by 8 bases and J by 6 bases, with 7 bases of the junction left unmatched. The CDR3 is 12 residues long. The CDR3 coding sequence is TGTGCCAGCGGATGGGAGGGAACCGAGCAGTACTTC. It codes for CASGWEGTEQYF.

The V and J genes are TRBV7-9 and TRBJ2-5; TRBD1 matches at 12 bases. J lost 1 base, V lost 5 bases, and 14 bases had no gene match. Germline V lookup: CDR1 SEHNR, CDR2 FQNEAQ (reference sequence). The CDR3 runs to 19 residues. CDR3 sequence (DNA): TGTGCCAGCAGCCACAGAACGCTTAGGGACAGGGGGCCCCAAGAGACCCAGTACTTC. Amino acid sequence: CASSHRTLRDRGPQETQYF. The variable domain in full, completed from reference TRBV7-9 and TRBJ2-5, reads DTGVSQNPRHKITKRGQNVTFRCDPISEHNRLYWYRQTLGQGPEFLTYFQNEAQLEKSRLLSDRFSAERPKGSFSTLEIQRTEQGDSAMYLCASSHRTLRDRGPQETQYFGPGTRLLVL.

The rearrangement joins TRBV7-9 to TRBJ1-1; D may be TRBD1 (5 bases). The ends were cut back, 11 bases at V and 1 base at J, with 14 bases in the middle. This CDR3 has 13 amino acids. CDR1 is SEHNR and CDR2 is FQNEAQ in the germline V gene (reference sequence). CDR3 sequence (DNA): TGTGCCTCAATTGGGGCGGCGAACACTGAAGCTTTCTTT. It yields the protein CASIGAANTEAFF.

The J gene is TRBJ1-1, the V gene TRBV11-3; tentatively, D is TRBD1 (6 bases). Germline CDR1 and CDR2: SGHNT and YENEEA. The CDR3 runs 17 residues. With 7 bases removed from V and 0 bases from J, the gap between germline ends came to 21 bases. CDR3 in amino acids: CASTTLRQDPMNTEAFF. The CDR3 region has the DNA TGTGCCAGCACCACCCTTCGACAGGATCCCATGAACACTGAAGCTTTCTTT. Full variable domain (remainder filled in from reference TRBV11-3 and TRBJ1-1): EAGVVQSPRYKIIEKKQPVAFWCNPISGHNTLYWYLQNLGQGPELLIRYENEEAVDDSQLPKDRFSAERLKGVDSTLKIQPAELGDSAVYLCASTTLRQDPMNTEAFFGQGTRLTVV.

This rearrangement joins TRBV24-1 to TRBJ2-5, with 11 positions matching TRBD1. Germline V gives CDR1 KGHDR, CDR2 SFDVKD. The CDR3 is 16 amino acids. With 4 bases clipped from V and 0 bases from J, the junction kept 3 bases outside the gene matches. This CDR3 reads CATSDPGQGDQETQYF. For the CDR3, the DNA is TGTGCCACCAGTGACCCGGGACAGGGGGACCAAGAGACCCAGTACTTC.

This chain connects TRBV7-9 to TRBJ2-5, with 7 bases matching TRBD2. Unmatched junction bases numbered 7, after V lost 5 bases and J lost 4 bases. The CDR3 extends over 14 amino acids. Germline CDR1 reads SEHNR; CDR2 reads FQNEAQ (reference sequence). Here the CDR3 reads CASSPSGILETQYF. CDR3 nucleotide sequence: TGTGCCAGCAGCCCCAGCGGGATTCTAGAGACCCAGTACTTC.

This clone has more than one count but fewer than ten. The chain combines TRBV2 with TRBJ2-4; TRBD2 might be the D (7 bases). Germline lookup yields CDR1 SNHLY and CDR2 FYNNEI. This CDR3 contains 18 residues. Trimming pared 3 bases from V and 1 base from J, leaving 19 bases between. The CDR3 sequence: CASSERRAGGLAKNIQYF. CDR3 sequence (DNA): TGTGCCAGCAGTGAGAGGCGGGCCGGGGGGCTGGCCAAAAACATTCAGTACTTC.

This clone was observed once. This chain connects TRBV18 to TRBJ2-1, with unresolved D. The V end lost 1 base, the J end lost 6 bases, and 10 bases lay between the germline ends. CDR3 length: 14 amino acids. CDR1 KGHSH and CDR2 LQKENI come from the germline V gene. The CDR3 protein is CASSPLSSINEQFF. In DNA form, the CDR3 reads TGTGCCAGCTCACCACTGAGTAGCATCAATGAGCAGTTCTTC.

The rearrangement links TRBV5-4 to TRBJ2-1; D remains unclear. Germline values: CDR1 SGHNT, CDR2 YYREEE (reference sequence). The CDR3 runs 13 residues. V lost 4 bases to trimming and J lost 8 bases, with 13 bases between them. CDR3 region: CASSPNPIYEQFF. CDR3 DNA: TGTGCCAGCAGCCCTAACCCCATCTATGAGCAGTTCTTC.

The V gene is TRBV7-9, the J gene TRBJ2-1; D gene ambiguous. Trimming removed 1 base at V and 7 bases at J, with 14 bases between. Germline values: CDR1 SEHNR, CDR2 FQNEAQ (reference sequence). This CDR3 comprises 15 residues. This chain's CDR3 is CASSLGASVANEQFF. For the CDR3, the DNA is TGTGCCAGCAGCTTAGGGGCATCAGTGGCGAATGAGCAGTTCTTC. Filled out from reference TRBV7-9 and TRBJ2-1, the complete variable domain reads DTGVSQNPRHKITKRGQNVTFRCDPISEHNRLYWYRQTLGQGPEFLTYFQNEAQLEKSRLLSDRFSAERPKGSFSTLEIQRTEQGDSAMYLCASSLGASVANEQFFGPGTRLTVL.

The V gene is TRBV7-8, the J gene TRBJ2-1; 9 bases align to TRBD2. Per germline, CDR1 SGHVS and CDR2 FQNEAQ. With V trimmed by 5 bases and J by 6 bases, 8 bases remained unmatched. This CDR3 has 15 residues. The CDR3 region is CASSPSGRLVNEQFF. Written as DNA, the CDR3 is TGTGCCAGCAGCCCAAGCGGGAGGTTAGTCAATGAGCAGTTCTTC.

V is TRBV5-4 and J is TRBJ2-5; TRBD2 might be the D (6 bases). The length of the CDR3 is 14 residues. In germline, CDR1 is SGHNT, CDR2 YYREEE (reference sequence). The V and J ends lost 4 bases and 0 bases respectively, with 10 bases between them. The chain's CDR3 is CASSAGTDQETQYF. Written as DNA, the CDR3 is TGTGCCAGCAGCGCGGGGACCGACCAAGAGACCCAGTACTTC.

The rearrangement joins TRBV7-8 to TRBJ2-1; D not resolved. The germline gives CDR1 SGHVS, CDR2 FQNEAQ. CDR3 length equals 13 residues. The ends were cut back, 6 bases at V and 4 bases at J, with 10 bases in the middle. The DNA of the CDR3 is TGTGCCAGCAGTATAGGAGCTTACAATGAGCAGTTCTTC. Encoded protein: CASSIGAYNEQFF.

The V call is TRBV28, the J call TRBJ1-1; TRBD1 is a possible D gene (5 bases). The germline CDR1 and CDR2 sequences are MDHEN and SYDVKM. The germline V and J ends were trimmed by 8 bases and 4 bases, with 14 bases remaining between them. The CDR3 runs 13 residues. The CDR3 region is CASGAGDVTEAFF. CDR3 sequence (DNA): TGTGCCAGCGGGGCTGGGGATGTCACTGAAGCTTTCTTT.